What follows are 24 T cell receptor beta chains derived from one specimen sequenced in a study of Graves' ophthalmopathy and Graves' hyperthyroidism. TCR beta CDR3 regions were amplified from RNA transcripts. RT-PCR with HTBI primers came first, then second-round multiplex PCR. TCRdb processed the multiplex PCR reads anew with MiXCR; each CDR3 protein has one entry. There are a few hundred thousand distinct CDR3 sequences in the sample; roughly a sixth occur only once, and 2.4% lies in the top ten. The sample was peripheral blood. These receptors were obtained from an adult woman with stable Graves' hyperthyroidism.

V and J are TRBV6-2 or TRBV6-3 and TRBJ1-1; D is unresolved. V was cut by 2 bases and J by 0 bases, with 10 bases left in between. The CDR3 is 15 amino acids. Germline lookup yields CDR1 MNHEY and CDR2 SVGEGT. This CDR3 is CASSYGLTVNTEAFF. As DNA, the CDR3 is TGTGCCAGCAGTTACGGTTTAACGGTGAACACTGAAGCTTTCTTT.

This clonotype has ten or more counts. The genes are TRBV6-2 or TRBV6-3 and TRBJ1-2, with D unclear. Trimming cost V 7 bases and J 4 bases, with 19 bases left between them. CDR3 length: 15 residues. Germline V CDR1 and CDR2: MNHEY, SVGEGT. CDR3 amino acids: CASTTEPTRIYGYTF. In nucleotides, the CDR3 is TGTGCCAGCACCACGGAACCAACAAGAATCTATGGCTACACCTTC.

This clonotype was observed many times. The chain recombines TRBV5-1 with TRBJ1-1, with D tentatively TRBD1 (5 bases). The ends were cut back, 1 base at V and 3 bases at J, with 13 bases in the middle. The CDR3 extends over 15 amino acids. From germline, CDR1 is SGHRS and CDR2 YFSETQ. CDR3 protein: CASSLKGRGHTEAFF. CDR3 sequence (DNA): TGCGCCAGCAGCTTGAAAGGAAGGGGTCACACTGAAGCTTTCTTT. Combining the CDR3 with reference TRBV5-1 and TRBJ1-1 gives the whole variable domain KAGVTQTPRYLIKTRGQQVTLSCSPISGHRSVSWYQQTPGQGLQFLFEYFSETQRNKGNFPGRFSGRQFSNSRSEMNVSTLELGDSALYLCASSLKGRGHTEAFFGQGTRLTVV.

Comments on this clonotype: This may be a read error: a much more frequent sequence differs by one nucleotide. J is TRBJ1-1 and V is TRBV6-1, with no clear D. CDR1 and CDR2 (germline): MNHNS, SASEGT. Between the trimmed V and J ends, which lost 6 bases and 2 bases, there was a span of 10 bases. There are 13 residues in the CDR3. For the CDR3, the DNA is TGTGCCAGCAGGGGTGGGTTTAACACTGAAGCTTTCTTT. Its translation: CASRGGFNTEAFF.

This clonotype has ten or more counts. The chain joins TRBV7-2 to TRBJ1-2, with D uncertain. CDR1 SGHTA and CDR2 FQGNSA come from the germline V gene. The CDR3 runs 16 residues. Between the trimmed V and J ends, which lost 0 bases and 6 bases, there was a span of 17 bases. The CDR3, as DNA: TGTGCCAGCAGCTTAGCTAGCCTGGGAGTTCCCGATGGCTACACCTTC. The encoded protein is CASSLASLGVPDGYTF.

This clonotype was observed many times. This rearrangement joins TRBV19 to TRBJ2-5; 8 bases are shared with TRBD2. Germline-derived CDR1 and CDR2 are LNHDA and SQIVND (reference sequence). V trimming: 6 bases; J trimming: 5 bases; junction bases outside the gene matches: 11. The CDR3 is 15 amino acids. CDR3 region: CASRSGTPGGETQYF. DNA for the CDR3: TGTGCCAGTAGGTCCGGGACCCCGGGAGGGGAGACCCAGTACTTC.

CDR3 loop: CASRHLSGRSETQYF. CDR3 DNA: TGTGCCAGCAGACACCTTAGCGGGAGATCAGAGACCCAGTACTTC. The genes are TRBV27 and TRBJ2-5, with 9 bases aligning to TRBD2. Germline V gene lookup returns CDR1 MNHEY and CDR2 SMNVEV (reference sequence). The CDR3 extends over 15 amino acids. Trimming took 6 bases from V and 4 from J; bases not matched to a gene: 9.

This clonotype was picked up many times. The V and J genes are TRBV5-1 and TRBJ2-2; no firm D call. There are 15 residues in the CDR3. V gave up 2 bases and J gave up 2 bases, with 10 bases separating them. Germline assignment: CDR1 SGHRS and CDR2 YFSETQ. The CDR3, as DNA: TGCGCCAGCAGCTTACCGGAGAGTAACACCGGGGAGCTGTTTTTT. Its translation is CASSLPESNTGELFF. Using reference TRBV5-1 and TRBJ2-2 for the parts outside the CDR3, the full variable domain is KAGVTQTPRYLIKTRGQQVTLSCSPISGHRSVSWYQQTPGQGLQFLFEYFSETQRNKGNFPGRFSGRQFSNSRSEMNVSTLELGDSALYLCASSLPESNTGELFFGEGSRLTVL.

This clonotype was counted at least ten times. The gene calls are TRBV7-2 and TRBJ1-5; D is unclear. CDR1 and CDR2 (germline): SGHTA, FQGNSA. The CDR3 length is 13 residues. Trimming removed 1 base at V and 7 bases at J, with 8 bases between. The CDR3 region is CASSLDAYQPQHF. The DNA for the CDR3 is TGTGCCAGCAGCTTAGATGCATACCAGCCCCAGCATTTT.

This clonotype was seen ten or more times. This sequence joins TRBV20-1 and TRBJ1-1; D is perhaps TRBD1 (5 bases). CDR3 length: 13 amino acids. V lost 3 bases, J lost 3 bases, and 11 bases lay in between. CDR1 and CDR2 (germline): DFQATT, SNEGSKA (reference sequence). CDR3 loop: CSARWDVDTEAFF. Written as DNA, the CDR3 is TGCAGTGCTAGGTGGGACGTAGACACTGAAGCTTTCTTT.

This clonotype occurred many times. Since a much larger clone is just one base distant, this may be a read error. This chain connects TRBV12-3 or TRBV12-4 to TRBJ2-4; D perhaps matches TRBD2 (5 bases). CDR3 length equals 15 residues. CDR3 region: CASSLGGLAKNIKYF. The CDR3 bases are TGTGCCAGCAGTTTAGGCGGGCTAGCCAAAAACATTAAGTACTTC.

The table lists this clonotype with many counts. The chain combines TRBV18 with TRBJ2-2, with D unclear. The CDR3 consists of 14 residues. V lost 3 bases and J 6 bases, leaving 11 bases between the germline ends. Per germline, CDR1 KGHSH and CDR2 LQKENI. CDR3 amino acids: CASSPSGPAGELFF. CDR3 DNA: TGTGCCAGCTCACCGTCCGGGCCCGCCGGGGAGCTGTTTTTT.

This clonotype was counted at least ten times. V usage is TRBV30 and J usage is TRBJ1-2; D remains ambiguous. The germline V and J ends were trimmed by 1 base and 4 bases, with 13 bases remaining between them. The CDR3 covers 14 residues. The germline gives CDR1 GTSNPN, CDR2 SVGIG (reference sequence). In DNA, the CDR3 is TGTGCCTGGAGTGGAGCTCGGGATGGCTATGGCTACACCTTC. The encoded protein is CAWSGARDGYGYTF.

This clonotype was counted many times. CDR3: CASSLARLSNTEAFF. The CDR3 nucleotides read TGTGCCAGCAGCTTAGCTAGACTTTCGAACACTGAAGCTTTCTTT. The V call is TRBV7-8, the J call TRBJ1-1; D remains unclear. V was shortened by 0 bases and J by 1 base, with 9 bases between the two germline ends. This CDR3 has 15 amino acids. Germline loops: CDR1 SGHVS, CDR2 FQNEAQ.

The table lists this clonotype with many counts. The rearrangement uses TRBV6-2 or TRBV6-3 and TRBJ2-7; D might be TRBD1 (6 bases). CDR1 is MNHEY, CDR2 SVGEGT, per germline. This CDR3 contains 12 residues. Trimming pared 4 bases from V and 6 bases from J, leaving 10 bases between. This CDR3 is CASSWGPGEQYF. Written as DNA, the CDR3 is TGTGCCAGCAGTTGGGGGCCGGGCGAGCAGTACTTC.

As to this clonotype: A clone one base away is much larger, so this may be a read error. The chain combines TRBV7-3 with TRBJ1-1, with D possibly being TRBD1 (5 bases). V dropped 5 bases and J dropped 9 bases, with 22 bases sitting between them. The germline CDR1 and CDR2 sequences are SGHTA and FQGTGA. This CDR3 region has 15 residues. CDR3 residues: CASSPTGSPGTQAFF. CDR3 in DNA: TGTGCCAGCAGCCCTACCGGGAGCCCTGGGACTCAAGCTTTCTTT.

This clonotype came up many times. The V gene is TRBV14, the J gene TRBJ1-6; the match to TRBD1 covers 9 bases. The CDR3 has 15 residues. The trim removed 4 bases at V and 5 bases at J, leaving 3 bases unmatched. Germline assignment: CDR1 SGHDN and CDR2 FVKESK. CDR3 coding DNA: TGTGCCAGCAGCCTGGACAGGGGCCATAATTCACCCCTCCACTTT. Amino acid sequence: CASSLDRGHNSPLHF.

Concerning this clonotype: The junction shows a germline mismatch at one end, possibly a read error. V and J are TRBV7-2 and TRBJ2-7, with a weak D call TRBD2 (6 bases). CDR3 length: 14 residues. CDR1 SGHTA and CDR2 FQGNSA come from the germline V gene. CDR3 in DNA: TGTGCCAGCAGCTTAGCCCTAGCGAGCTACGAGCAGTGCTTC. It encodes CASSLALASYEQCF.

This clonotype has a count of ten or more. The V and J genes are TRBV12-3 or TRBV12-4 and TRBJ2-7; the D is unclear. Trimming took off 3 bases at V and 4 bases at J, with 7 bases between the two ends. There are 12 residues in the CDR3. The CDR3: CASSFVEYEQYF. CDR3 DNA sequence: TGTGCCAGCAGTTTTGTGGAATACGAGCAGTACTTC.

The rearrangement links TRBV29-1 to TRBJ1-2; D gene ambiguous. Germline V gene data show CDR1 as SQVTM and CDR2 as ANQGSEA. The CDR3 sequence is 12 residues long. V was cut by 2 bases and J by 5 bases, with 9 bases left in between. CDR3 in amino acids: CSVEILRYGYTF. The DNA for the CDR3 is TGCAGCGTTGAAATCCTACGATATGGCTACACCTTC.

This sequence joins TRBV3-1 and TRBJ1-5; perhaps TRBD1 as D (5 bases). V was shortened by 1 base and J by 7 bases, with 14 bases between the two germline ends. Per the germline V gene, CDR1 is LGHDT and CDR2 is YNNKEL (reference sequence). This CDR3 is 15 amino acids long. The CDR3 sequence: CASSQVVGGGQPQHF. For the CDR3, the DNA is TGTGCCAGCAGCCAAGTAGTCGGGGGGGGACAGCCCCAGCATTTT.

As to this clonotype: Just one base apart from a much larger clone, this may be a read error. The rearrangement joins TRBV25-1 to TRBJ2-7, with TRBD1 identical over 10 bases. This CDR3 comprises 14 residues. V shed 8 bases and J 10 bases; nucleotides not matched to a gene: 14. Germline assignment: CDR1 MGHDK and CDR2 SYGVNS. The CDR3 region is CASSLTGGTGDQYF. In nucleotides, the CDR3 is TGTGCCAGCTCTTTGACAGGGGGCACGGGCGATCAGTACTTC.

The V and J genes are TRBV5-1 and TRBJ2-5; D is uncertain. CDR1 is SGHRS, CDR2 YFSETQ, per germline. The CDR3 has 14 amino acids. V lost 3 bases to trimming and J lost 5 bases, with 14 bases between them. This CDR3 is CASSWENGRETQYF. The CDR3 DNA sequence: TGCGCCAGCAGCTGGGAAAACGGTCGGGAGACCCAGTACTTC.

This clonotype has ten or more counts. The rearrangement links TRBV7-9 to TRBJ1-6, with D perhaps TRBD1 (6 bases). Germline CDR1 is SEHNR and CDR2 is FQNEAQ (reference sequence). Trimming removed 1 base at V and 4 bases at J, with 14 bases between. This CDR3 contains 17 residues. CDR3 nucleotides: TGTGCCAGCAGCTTAGGGTCTAGGACAGCTTATAATTCACCCCTCCACTTT. Its translation: CASSLGSRTAYNSPLHF.